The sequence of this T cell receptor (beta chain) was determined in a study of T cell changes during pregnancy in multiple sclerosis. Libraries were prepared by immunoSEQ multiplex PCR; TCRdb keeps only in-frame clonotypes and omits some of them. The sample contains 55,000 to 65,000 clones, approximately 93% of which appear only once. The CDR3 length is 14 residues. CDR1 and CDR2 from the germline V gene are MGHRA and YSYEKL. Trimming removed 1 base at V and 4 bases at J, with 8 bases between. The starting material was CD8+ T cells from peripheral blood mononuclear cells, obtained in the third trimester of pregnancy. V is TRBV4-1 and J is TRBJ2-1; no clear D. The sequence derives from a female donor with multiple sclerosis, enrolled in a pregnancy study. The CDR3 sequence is CASSQASQYNEQFF. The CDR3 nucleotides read TGCGCCAGCAGCCAAGCATCTCAGTACAATGAGCAGTTCTTC.